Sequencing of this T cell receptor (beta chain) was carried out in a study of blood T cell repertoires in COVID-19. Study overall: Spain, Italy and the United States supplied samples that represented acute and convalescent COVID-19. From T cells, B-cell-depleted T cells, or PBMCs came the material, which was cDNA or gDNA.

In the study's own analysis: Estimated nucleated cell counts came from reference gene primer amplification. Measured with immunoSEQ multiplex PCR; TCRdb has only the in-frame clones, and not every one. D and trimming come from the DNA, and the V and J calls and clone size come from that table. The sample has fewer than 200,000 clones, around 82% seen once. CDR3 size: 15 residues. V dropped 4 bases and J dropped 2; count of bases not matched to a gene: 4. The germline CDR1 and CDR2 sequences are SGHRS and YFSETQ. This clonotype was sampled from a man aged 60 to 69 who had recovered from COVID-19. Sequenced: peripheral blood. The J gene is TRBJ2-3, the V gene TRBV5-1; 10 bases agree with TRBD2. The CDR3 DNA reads TGCGCCAGCAGCACCGGGACTAGCGACACAGATACGCAGTATTTT. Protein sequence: CASSTGTSDTDTQYF.